The 4 T cell receptor beta chains listed next were all sequenced from one sample in a study of healthy donors' naive CD4 and CD8 T cells. TCR libraries were built from 500 to 550 ng of total RNA by linear amplification. TCRdb reanalysed the reads using MiXCR and keeps one entry per CDR3 protein. The profile shows 180,000 or so distinct CDR3 sequences, about four fifths of them singletons. Sequencing input: naive CD4+ and CD8+ T cells sorted from blood, pooled from several donors. The receptors stem from a pool of human donors in good health; the sample pools cells from several healthy donors.

The chain recombines TRBV5-4 with TRBJ1-1; D not resolved. This CDR3 region has 14 residues. Germline CDR1 is SGHNT and CDR2 is YYREEE (reference sequence). The V gene lost 3 bases and the J gene lost 6 bases, with 15 bases spanning the gap. The DNA of the CDR3 is TGTGCCAGCAGCTCGGGCATGGCATCGGCTGAAGCTTTCTTT. Its translation is CASSSGMASAEAFF.

CDR3 loop: CAIRTQGQETQYF. For the CDR3, the DNA is TGTGCCATCAGGACCCAGGGTCAAGAGACCCAGTACTTC. V and J are TRBV10-3 and TRBJ2-5, with a weak D call TRBD1 (5 bases). Trimming stripped 6 bases from V and 2 bases from J, with 10 bases between. The CDR3 consists of 13 residues. The germline V gene has CDR1 ENHRY and CDR2 SYGVKD.

V usage is TRBV20-1 and J usage is TRBJ1-5; D not resolved. CDR1 is DFQATT and CDR2 is SNEGSKA in the germline V gene (reference sequence). V was cut by 1 base and J by 4 bases, with 14 bases left in between. The CDR3 is 15 amino acids. CDR3 protein: CSARVPAHINQPQHF. CDR3 coding DNA: TGCAGTGCTAGAGTCCCAGCCCACATAAATCAGCCCCAGCATTTT.

With regard to this clonotype: One end of the junction fails to match germline, which may point to a read error. The gene calls are TRBV4-1 and TRBJ2-5; 9 positions match TRBD1. CDR1 MGHRA and CDR2 YSYEKL come from the germline V gene. This CDR3 has 15 amino acids. In DNA form, the CDR3 reads TGCGCCAGCAGACAAGACAGGGGGAGGGGAGAGACCCAGTACTTC. The encoded protein is CASRQDRGRGETQYF.